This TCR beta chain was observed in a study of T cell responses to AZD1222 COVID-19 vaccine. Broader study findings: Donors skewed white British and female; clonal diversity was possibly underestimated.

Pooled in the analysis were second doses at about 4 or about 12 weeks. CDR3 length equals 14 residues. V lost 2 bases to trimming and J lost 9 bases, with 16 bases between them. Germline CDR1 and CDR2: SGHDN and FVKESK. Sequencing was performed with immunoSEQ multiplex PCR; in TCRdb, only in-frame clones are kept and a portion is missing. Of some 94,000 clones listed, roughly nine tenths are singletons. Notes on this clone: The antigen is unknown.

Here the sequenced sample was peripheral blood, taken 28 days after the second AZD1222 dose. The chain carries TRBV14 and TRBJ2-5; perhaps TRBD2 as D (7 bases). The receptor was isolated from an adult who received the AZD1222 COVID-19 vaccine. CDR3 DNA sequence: TGTGCCAGCAGCCAATACCCTTCGGGGGGCCCCCAGTACTTC. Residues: CASSQYPSGGPQYF. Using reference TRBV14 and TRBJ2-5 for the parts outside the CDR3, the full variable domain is EAGVTQFPSHSVIEKGQTVTLRCDPISGHDNLYWYRRVMGKEIKFLLHFVKESKQDESGMPNNRFLAERTGGTYSTLKVQPAELEDSGVYFCASSQYPSGGPQYFGPGTRLLVL.